The sequence of this TCR beta chain was determined in a study of shared clonotypes between healthy human individuals. Study-wide results and caveats: Inspection by rarefaction showed sorted-subset sequencing to be incomplete despite large depth.

Notes on this clone: Its antigen is as yet unknown.

The CDR3 extends over 14 amino acids. Germline V gene lookup returns CDR1 SNHLY and CDR2 FYNNEI. Trimming stripped 3 bases from V and 2 bases from J, with 9 bases between. Here immunoSEQ multiplex PCR was the method, and the copy in TCRdb shows in-frame clones only, minus some. The table includes around 2.3 million clones, 95% detected once. Splitting the CD4+ cells yielded a CD45RA+ naive subset and a CD45RA-negative memory subset. The gene calls are TRBV2 and TRBJ2-3; D ambiguous. Sequencing was carried out using naive CD4+ T cells sorted from blood. As to subset: CD45RA+ positively selected. The clonotype originates from a man between 18 and 35 years old in good health. The CDR3 loop reads CASSDVLHTDTQYF. CDR3 nucleotides: TGTGCCAGCAGTGATGTACTGCACACAGATACGCAGTATTTT. Full variable domain (rest looked up from reference TRBV2 and TRBJ2-3): EPEVTQTPSHQVTQMGQEVILRCVPISNHLYFYWYRQILGQKVEFLVSFYNNEISEKSEIFDDQFSVERPDGSNFTLKIRSTKLEDSAMYFCASSDVLHTDTQYFGPGTRLTVL.